This T cell receptor beta chain was captured in a study of Graves' ophthalmopathy and Graves' hyperthyroidism (dated by TCRdb to the late 2010s). About the investigation overall: Hyperthyroidism was considered stable if no progression to ophthalmopathy occurred within 18 months of follow-up. To tell Graves' ophthalmopathy apart from Graves' hyperthyroidism, and to predict which patients would progress to ophthalmopathy, the study relied on TCR beta repertoire signatures. In total, 135 blood samples were TCR-sequenced: under 45 ophthalmopathy, some 75 hyperthyroidism and some 17 hyperthyroidism-to-ophthalmopathy patients. A discovery set of 100 patients (more than 40 ophthalmopathy, 60 or so stable hyperthyroidism) was enrolled to explore V-J signatures distinguishing ophthalmopathy from hyperthyroidism. An independent validation cohort comprised 18 hyperthyroidism patients and 15 to 17 patients who later progressed from hyperthyroidism to ophthalmopathy. In about six hyperthyroidism patients, T-cell repertoires of thyroid tissue and blood were compared. Following sampling, methimazole starting at 30 mg daily was administered to hyperthyroidism patients, and high-dose intravenous methylprednisolone was administered to ophthalmopathy patients. The full study reports these points: Ophthalmopathy was separated from stable hyperthyroidism by the 13-signature model with roughly 88% sensitivity and around 81% specificity in cross-validation and with 80%/75% in the test set. No statistical method was used to predetermine the sample size, and group allocation was not hidden from the investigators. Most expanded thyroid clonotypes with a frequency above 0.001 also appeared in blood, which suggests that blood repertoires may reflect the immune response in the thyroid. In validation, the model predicted ophthalmopathy progression with more than 70% sensitivity and approximately 75% specificity; 12 predicted patients were CT-confirmed with GO in a median of approximately 6.5 months.

For repertoire sequencing, TCR beta CDR3 regions were amplified from RNA transcripts. A first-round RT-PCR used HTBI primers with the Qiagen OneStep RT-PCR kit, followed by a second-round multiplex PCR, size selection and purification. Libraries were sequenced paired-end with 100 bp reads on an Illumina HiSeq2000. On the authors' methods: SOAPnuke was used to process the reads, throwing out any read that had adapters, had uncalled bases, had a mean Phred below 15, or lacked an exact constant-primer or identifier match. High-quality paired reads were merged with COPE v1.2.5. Each unique nucleotide sequence was treated as a clonotype, and MiTCR v1.1 was used to align the clonotypes to the IMGT TRB V, D and J references. Analysis was restricted to V-J combinations with a frequency above 0.0001, which covered approximately 99% of repertoires. A TCR clonal expansion and chaos score per V-J combination was defined as the ratio of F50 clonal expansion to chaos observed in the TCRdist matrix. Features were reduced by Welch's t-statistics and random forest to over ten V-J combinations, which fed a naive Bayes classifier. The Morisita-Horn index was used to measure how similar the thyroid and blood repertoires were. Using fastp trimming at Q25 and MiXCR clonotype assembly, TCRdb reanalyzed the public sequencing data and kept in-frame beta chains. CDR3 protein sequences are deduplicated, and each keeps its most common genes and DNA. It is TCRdb's table, rather than the study itself, that gives the V and J calls and clone size. Counted in this sample were over a million distinct CDR3 sequences; about 35% of them appeared once. In total, the top ten clones hold 8.5% to 14% of the sample.

The hyperthyroidism patients were 18 to 65 years old and newly diagnosed, with a disease duration of less than 2 months. Patients were excluded if they had other autoimmune diseases, uncontrolled infections, pregnancy or lactation. Clinical symptoms, serum thyroxine, TRAb, thyroid ultrasound and orbital computed tomography formed the basis of the diagnosis. Total RNA was extracted with Trizol reagent and quality-checked on an Agilent 2100 Bioanalyzer. From its cysteine to its phenylalanine, the CDR3 spans 13 amino acids. This entry keeps only the CDR3 DNA: 39 bases, framed from base 1. The germline V gene specifies SGHTA as CDR1 and FQGTGA as CDR2. V gives up 5 bases and J gives up 7 bases, and the segment between their germline ends measures 14 bases. This clonotype was observed a few times. Which antigen it targets is not known. No base quality values were provided; no much bigger clone lies one nucleotide off.

The chain employs TRBV7-3 and TRBJ2-5, with the D gene not confidently named. Sample: peripheral blood or thyroid tissue (not recorded which). The source is an adult man with Graves' hyperthyroidism. The CDR3 protein sequence reads: CASSLGPIGTQYF. The DNA is as follows: TGTGCCAGCAGCCTCGGGCCTATCGGGACCCAGTACTTC. The CDR3 plus the reference TRBV7-3 and TRBJ2-5 genes for the other parts give the full variable domain: GAGVSQTPSNKVTEKGKYVELRCDPISGHTALYWYRQSLGQGPEFLIYFQGTGAADDSGLPNDRFFAVRPEGSVSTLKIQRTERGDSAVYLCASSLGPIGTQYFGPGTRLLVL.